One sample yielded the 6 T cell receptor beta chains listed below, sequenced in a study of CD8 T cells in ankylosing spondylitis. TCRdb recomputed calls from the 5' RACE reads with MiXCR, one row per CDR3 protein. The sample consists of 250,000 to 400,000 distinct CDR3 sequences, approximately 10% of them appearing once. Sequenced: blood, either unsorted or a sorted T cell fraction (not recorded which). These receptors were obtained from a female donor with ankylosing spondylitis or in good health (not recorded which).

The genes are TRBV9 and TRBJ2-1; D unclear. Germline V gene lookup returns CDR1 SGDLS and CDR2 YYNGEE. V lost 0 bases to trimming and J lost 4 bases, with 2 bases between them. The CDR3 totals 12 residues. CDR3 nucleotide sequence: TGTGCCAGCAGCGTAGGATACAATGAGCAGTTCTTC. Amino acids: CASSVGYNEQFF.

At least ten counts were recorded for this clonotype. This chain uses TRBV20-1 with TRBJ1-6; 7 bases line up with TRBD1. V dropped 5 bases and J dropped 5; count of bases not matched to a gene: 6. Per germline, CDR1 DFQATT and CDR2 SNEGSKA (reference sequence). CDR3 length: 14 amino acids. The CDR3 region is CSAPSGQNNSPLHF. As DNA, the CDR3 is TGCAGTGCTCCCTCGGGACAGAATAATTCACCCCTCCACTTT.

This clonotype showed up many times. The chain is built from TRBV14 and TRBJ2-1; possibly TRBD2 for D (5 bases). There are 17 residues in the CDR3. With 4 bases removed from V and 3 bases from J, the gap between germline ends came to 19 bases. Germline CDR1 SGHDN, CDR2 FVKESK. DNA of the CDR3: TGTGCCAGCAGCCCCCGCGAAAGAGGGAACCGCTACAATGAGCAGTTCTTC. This translates into CASSPRERGNRYNEQFF.

This clonotype appeared many times. The chain has TRBV12-3 or TRBV12-4 and TRBJ1-6; 9 positions match TRBD1. The junction had 7 bases not matched to a gene; V was cut back by 5 bases and J by 8 bases. The CDR3 totals 15 residues. CDR3 in amino acids: CASSPGDRDDSPLHF. The CDR3 bases are TGTGCCAGCAGTCCGGGGGACAGGGATGATTCACCCCTCCACTTT.

The chain carries TRBV20-1 and TRBJ2-5; 9 nucleotides agree with TRBD2. The germline V gene encodes CDR1 DFQATT and CDR2 SNEGSKA (reference sequence). V lost 3 bases, J lost 5 bases, and 13 bases stayed unmatched. CDR3 length: 16 amino acids. CDR3 DNA sequence: TGCAGTGCTAGGGGTCAGGCGGGAGGGTTTTTCGAGACCCAGTACTTC. Residues: CSARGQAGGFFETQYF.

The chain has TRBV7-2 and TRBJ2-7; 8 bases map to TRBD2. Germline trimming cut 1 base from V and 7 bases from J; bases unmatched to any gene: 3. The CDR3 has 13 residues. Germline CDR1 reads SGHTA; CDR2 reads FQGNSA. For the CDR3, the DNA is TGTGCCAGCAGCTTAGTCCCTAGCGGGGAGCAGTACTTC. Its translation: CASSLVPSGEQYF. Complete variable domain (other parts from reference TRBV7-2 and TRBJ2-7): GAGVSQSPSNKVTEKGKDVELRCDPISGHTALYWYRQSLGQGLEFLIYFQGNSAPDKSGLPSDRFSAERTGGSVSTLTIQRTQQEDSAVYLCASSLVPSGEQYFGPGTRLTVT.